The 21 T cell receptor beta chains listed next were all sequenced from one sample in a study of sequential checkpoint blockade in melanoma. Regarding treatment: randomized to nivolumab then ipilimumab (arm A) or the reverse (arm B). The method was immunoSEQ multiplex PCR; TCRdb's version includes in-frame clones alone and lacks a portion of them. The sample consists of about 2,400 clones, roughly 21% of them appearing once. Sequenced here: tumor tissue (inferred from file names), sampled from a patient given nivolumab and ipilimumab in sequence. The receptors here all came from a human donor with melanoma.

CDR3 region: CASGHREPYEQYF. The CDR3 DNA reads as TGTGCCAGCGGACACAGGGAACCCTACGAGCAGTACTTC. This chain connects TRBV6-8 to TRBJ2-7, with D maybe TRBD1 (6 bases). The CDR3 runs 13 residues. Germline assignment: CDR1 MNHGY and CDR2 SAAAGT. The V end was cut by 8 bases, the J end by 2 bases, with 13 bases between.

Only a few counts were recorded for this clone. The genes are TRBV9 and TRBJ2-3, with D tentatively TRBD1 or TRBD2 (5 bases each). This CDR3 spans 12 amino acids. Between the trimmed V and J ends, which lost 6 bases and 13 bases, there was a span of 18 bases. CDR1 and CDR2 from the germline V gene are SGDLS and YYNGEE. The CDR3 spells CASKTGPSREYF. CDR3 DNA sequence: TGTGCCAGCAAAACGGGACCCTCCAGGGAGTATTTT.

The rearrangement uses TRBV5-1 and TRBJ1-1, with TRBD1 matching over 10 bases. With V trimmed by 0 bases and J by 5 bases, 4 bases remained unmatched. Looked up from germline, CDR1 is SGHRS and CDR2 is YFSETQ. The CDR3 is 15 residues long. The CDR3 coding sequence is TGCGCCAGCAGCTTGGGGGACAGGGGAGGGACTGAAGCTTTCTTT. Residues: CASSLGDRGGTEAFF.

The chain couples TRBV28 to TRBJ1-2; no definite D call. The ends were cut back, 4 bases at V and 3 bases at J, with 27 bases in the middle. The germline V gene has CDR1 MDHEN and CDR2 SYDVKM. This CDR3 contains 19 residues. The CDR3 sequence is CASSSPGRQTSRPYYGYTF. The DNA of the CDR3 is TGTGCCAGCAGTTCCCCCGGCCGGCAAACTTCGAGGCCCTACTATGGCTACACCTTC.

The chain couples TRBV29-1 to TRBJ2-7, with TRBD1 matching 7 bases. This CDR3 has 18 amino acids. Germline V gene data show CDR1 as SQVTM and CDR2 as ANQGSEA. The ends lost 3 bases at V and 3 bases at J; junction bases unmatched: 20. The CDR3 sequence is CSVDRPGQTLRHFYEQYF. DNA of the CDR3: TGCAGCGTTGACAGACCGGGACAGACCCTCCGACATTTCTACGAGCAGTACTTC.

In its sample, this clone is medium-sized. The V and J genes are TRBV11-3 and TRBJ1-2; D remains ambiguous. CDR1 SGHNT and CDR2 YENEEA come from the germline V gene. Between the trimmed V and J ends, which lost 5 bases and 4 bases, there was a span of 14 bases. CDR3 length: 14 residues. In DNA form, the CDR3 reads TGTGCCAGCAGCCTCAAGACCGGGATCTATGGCTACACCTTC. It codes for CASSLKTGIYGYTF.

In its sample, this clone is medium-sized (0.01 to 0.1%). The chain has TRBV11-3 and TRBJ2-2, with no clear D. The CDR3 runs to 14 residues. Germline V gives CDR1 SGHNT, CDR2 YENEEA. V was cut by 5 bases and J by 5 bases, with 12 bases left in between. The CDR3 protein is CASSPDGTTGELFF. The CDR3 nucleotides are TGTGCCAGCAGCCCCGACGGAACGACCGGGGAGCTGTTTTTT.

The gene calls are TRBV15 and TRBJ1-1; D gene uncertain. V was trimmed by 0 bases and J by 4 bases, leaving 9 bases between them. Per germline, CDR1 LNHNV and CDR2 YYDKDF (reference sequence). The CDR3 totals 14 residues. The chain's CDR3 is CATSRDYPPTEAFF. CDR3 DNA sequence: TGTGCCACCAGCAGAGATTATCCCCCCACTGAAGCTTTCTTT. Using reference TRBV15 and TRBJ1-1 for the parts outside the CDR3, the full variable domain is DAMVIQNPRYQVTQFGKPVTLSCSQTLNHNVMYWYQQKSSQAPKLLFHYYDKDFNNEADTPDNFQSRRPNTSFCFLDIRSPGLGDTAMYLCATSRDYPPTEAFFGQGTRLTVV.

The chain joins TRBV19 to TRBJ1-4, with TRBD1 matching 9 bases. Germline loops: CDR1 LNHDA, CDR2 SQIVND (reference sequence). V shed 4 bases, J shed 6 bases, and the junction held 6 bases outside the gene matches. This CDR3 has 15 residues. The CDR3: CASSTGRDRDEKLFF. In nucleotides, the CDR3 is TGTGCCAGTAGTACAGGTCGGGACAGGGATGAAAAACTGTTTTTT. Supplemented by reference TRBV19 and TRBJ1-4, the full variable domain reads DGGITQSPKYLFRKEGQNVTLSCEQNLNHDAMYWYRQDPGQGLRLIYYSQIVNDFQKGDIAEGYSVSREKKESFPLTVTSAQKNPTAFYLCASSTGRDRDEKLFFGSGTQLSVL.

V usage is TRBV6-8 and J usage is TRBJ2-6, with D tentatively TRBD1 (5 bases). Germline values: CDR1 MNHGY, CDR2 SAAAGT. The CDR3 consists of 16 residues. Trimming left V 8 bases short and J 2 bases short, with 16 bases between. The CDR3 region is CASFPQGGTGANVLTF. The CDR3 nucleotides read TGTGCCAGCTTCCCCCAGGGCGGCACTGGGGCCAACGTCCTGACTTTC.

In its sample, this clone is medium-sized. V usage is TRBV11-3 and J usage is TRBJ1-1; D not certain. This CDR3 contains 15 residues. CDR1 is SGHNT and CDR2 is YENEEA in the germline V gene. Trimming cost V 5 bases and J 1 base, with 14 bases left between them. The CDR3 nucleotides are TGTGCCAGCAGCCATAGCGCGGAACGGAACACTGAAGCTTTCTTT. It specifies CASSHSAERNTEAFF.

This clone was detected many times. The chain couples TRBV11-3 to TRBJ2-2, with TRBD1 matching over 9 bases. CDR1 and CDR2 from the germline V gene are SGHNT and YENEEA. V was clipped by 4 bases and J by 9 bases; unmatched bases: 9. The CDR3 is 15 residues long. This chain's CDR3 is CASSWWDRAQRELFF. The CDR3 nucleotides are TGTGCCAGCAGCTGGTGGGACAGGGCCCAGAGGGAGCTGTTTTTT.

The CDR3 loop is CASRPETSGNYEQYF. Written as DNA, the CDR3 is TGTGCCAGCAGACCCGAGACTAGCGGAAACTACGAGCAGTACTTC. The rearrangement links TRBV28 to TRBJ2-7; 9 positions agree with TRBD2. Germline V gene lookup returns CDR1 MDHEN and CDR2 SYDVKM. V lost 6 bases to trimming and J lost 3 bases; unmatched junction nucleotides: 9. This CDR3 contains 15 residues.

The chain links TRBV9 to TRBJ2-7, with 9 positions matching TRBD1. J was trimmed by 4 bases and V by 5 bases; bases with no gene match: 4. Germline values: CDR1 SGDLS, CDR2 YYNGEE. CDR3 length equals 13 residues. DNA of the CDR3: TGTGCCAGCAGTGGGGACAGGGTGTACGAGCAGTACTTC. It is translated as CASSGDRVYEQYF. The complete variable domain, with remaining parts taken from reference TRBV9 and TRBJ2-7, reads DSGVTQTPKHLITATGQRVTLRCSPRSGDLSVYWYQQSLDQGLQFLIQYYNGEERAKGNILERFSAQQFPDLHSELNLSSLELGDSALYFCASSGDRVYEQYFGPGTRLTVT.

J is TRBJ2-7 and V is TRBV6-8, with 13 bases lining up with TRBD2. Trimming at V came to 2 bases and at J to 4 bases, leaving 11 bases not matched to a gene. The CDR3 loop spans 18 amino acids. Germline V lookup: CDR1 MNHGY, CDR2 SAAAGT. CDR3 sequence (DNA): TGTGCCAGCAGTTACACAACTAGCGGGAGGGCCGTTGATTACGAGCAGTACTTC. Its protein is CASSYTTSGRAVDYEQYF.

The CDR3 region is CASSRDRVNTEAFF. The CDR3 DNA reads TGTGCCAGTAGCCGGGACAGGGTCAACACTGAAGCTTTCTTT. This sequence joins TRBV19 and TRBJ1-1, with TRBD1 identical over 9 bases. Germline V CDR1 and CDR2: LNHDA, SQIVND (reference sequence). The junction had 4 bases not matched to a gene; V was cut back by 6 bases and J by 2 bases. The CDR3 loop spans 14 amino acids.

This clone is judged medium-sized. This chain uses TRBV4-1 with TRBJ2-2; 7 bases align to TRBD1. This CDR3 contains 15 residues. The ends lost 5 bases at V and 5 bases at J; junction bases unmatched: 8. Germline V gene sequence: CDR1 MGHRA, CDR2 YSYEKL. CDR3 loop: CASSKTDRATGELFF. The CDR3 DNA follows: TGCGCCAGCAGCAAAACCGACAGGGCAACCGGGGAGCTGTTTTTT.

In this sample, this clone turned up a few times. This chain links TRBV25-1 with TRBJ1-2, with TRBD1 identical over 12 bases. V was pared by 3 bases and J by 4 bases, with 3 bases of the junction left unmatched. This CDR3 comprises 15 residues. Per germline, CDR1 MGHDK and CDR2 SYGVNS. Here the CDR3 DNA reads TGTGCCAGCAGTGAGGGGACAGGGGGCGTCTATGGCTACACCTTC. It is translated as CASSEGTGGVYGYTF.

The CDR3 spells CASQLAANTGELFF. The DNA for the CDR3 is TGTGCCAGTCAGCTAGCGGCGAACACCGGGGAGCTGTTTTTT. The chain has TRBV19 and TRBJ2-2, with 7 bases identical to TRBD2. The V and J ends lost 8 bases and 0 bases, in that order; junction bases with no gene match: 3. The V gene's germline CDR1 is LNHDA and CDR2 SQIVND (reference sequence). The CDR3 has 14 amino acids.

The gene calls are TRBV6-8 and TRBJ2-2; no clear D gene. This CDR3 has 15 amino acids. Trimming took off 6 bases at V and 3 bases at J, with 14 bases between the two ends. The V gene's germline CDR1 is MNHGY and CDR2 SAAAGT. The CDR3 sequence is CASSTRALYTGELFF. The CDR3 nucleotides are TGTGCCAGCAGCACACGGGCCCTATACACCGGGGAGCTGTTTTTT.

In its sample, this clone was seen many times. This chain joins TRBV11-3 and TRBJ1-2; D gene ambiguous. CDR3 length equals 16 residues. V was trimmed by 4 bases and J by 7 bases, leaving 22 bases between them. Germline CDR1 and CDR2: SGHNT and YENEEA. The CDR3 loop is CASSSIGAGLSGGYTF. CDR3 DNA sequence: TGTGCCAGCAGCTCCATCGGAGCAGGATTGTCGGGTGGCTACACCTTC.